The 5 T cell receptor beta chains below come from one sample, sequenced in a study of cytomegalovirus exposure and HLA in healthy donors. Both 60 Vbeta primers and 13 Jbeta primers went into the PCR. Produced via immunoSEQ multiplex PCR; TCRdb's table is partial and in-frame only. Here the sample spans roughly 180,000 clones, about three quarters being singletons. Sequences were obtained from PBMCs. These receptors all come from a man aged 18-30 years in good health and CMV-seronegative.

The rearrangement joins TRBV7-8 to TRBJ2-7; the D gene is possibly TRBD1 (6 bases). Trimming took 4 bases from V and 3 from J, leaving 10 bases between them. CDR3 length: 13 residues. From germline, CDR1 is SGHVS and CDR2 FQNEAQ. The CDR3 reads CASSSRGGYEQYF. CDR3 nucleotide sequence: TGTGCCAGCAGCTCCAGGGGCGGCTACGAGCAGTACTTC.

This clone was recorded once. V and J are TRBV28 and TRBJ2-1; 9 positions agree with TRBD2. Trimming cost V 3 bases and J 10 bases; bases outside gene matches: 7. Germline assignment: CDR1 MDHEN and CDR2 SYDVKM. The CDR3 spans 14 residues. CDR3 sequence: CASSFGGGGREQFF. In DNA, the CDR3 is TGTGCCAGCAGTTTTGGCGGGGGGGGCAGGGAGCAGTTCTTC.

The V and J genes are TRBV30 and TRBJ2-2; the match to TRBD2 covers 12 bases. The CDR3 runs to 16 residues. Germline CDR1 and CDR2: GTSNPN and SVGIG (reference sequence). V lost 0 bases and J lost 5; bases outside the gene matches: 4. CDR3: CAWSVRLAGGTGELFF. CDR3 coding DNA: TGTGCCTGGAGTGTCCGGCTAGCGGGGGGGACCGGGGAGCTGTTTTTT. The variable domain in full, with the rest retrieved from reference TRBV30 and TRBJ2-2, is SQTIHQWPATLVQPVGSPLSLECTVEGTSNPNLYWYRQAAGRGLQLLFYSVGIGQISSEVPQNLSASRPQDRQFILSSKKLLLSDSGFYLCAWSVRLAGGTGELFFGEGSRLTVL.

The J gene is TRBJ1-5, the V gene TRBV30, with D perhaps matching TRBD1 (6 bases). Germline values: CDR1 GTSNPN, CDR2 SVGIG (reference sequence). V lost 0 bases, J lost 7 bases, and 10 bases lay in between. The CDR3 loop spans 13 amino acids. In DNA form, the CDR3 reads TGTGCCTGGAGTGTGCGGGGGCGCCAGCCCCAGCATTTT. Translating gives CAWSVRGRQPQHF.

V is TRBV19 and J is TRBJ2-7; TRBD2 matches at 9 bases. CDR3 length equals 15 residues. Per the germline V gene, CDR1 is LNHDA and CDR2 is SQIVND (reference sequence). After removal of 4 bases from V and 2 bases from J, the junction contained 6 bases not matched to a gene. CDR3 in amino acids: CASSTQGLAPYEQYF. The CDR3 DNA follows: TGTGCCAGTAGTACACAGGGACTAGCACCCTACGAGCAGTACTTC. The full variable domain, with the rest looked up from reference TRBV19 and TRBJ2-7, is DGGITQSPKYLFRKEGQNVTLSCEQNLNHDAMYWYRQDPGQGLRLIYYSQIVNDFQKGDIAEGYSVSREKKESFPLTVTSAQKNPTAFYLCASSTQGLAPYEQYFGPGTRLTVT.